Shown below are 10 T cell receptor beta chains from a single sample sequenced in a study of blood T cell repertoires in COVID-19. Sequencing was performed with immunoSEQ multiplex PCR; in TCRdb, only in-frame clones are kept and a portion is missing. The sample lists roughly 300,000 clones, approximately 88% occurring once. Specimen: peripheral blood. Source of these receptors: a man between 18 and 29 years old with active or convalescent COVID-19.

CDR3 bases: TGTGCCAGCAGCCTAGGAGGGACCAACGTCCTGACTTTC. Translated, it gives CASSLGGTNVLTF. The chain uses TRBV3-1 (or the pseudogene TRBV3-2) and TRBJ2-6; tentatively, D is TRBD2 (6 bases). Germline V gene lookup returns CDR1 LGHDT and CDR2 YNNKEL (reference sequence). The length of the CDR3 is 13 residues. Trimming cost V 4 bases and J 8 bases, with 9 bases left between them.

V gene TRBV9 combines with J gene TRBJ1-4, with a weak D call TRBD1 (6 bases). V was trimmed by 4 bases and J by 0 bases, leaving 10 bases between them. CDR1 and CDR2 (germline): SGDLS, YYNGEE. CDR3 length equals 15 residues. In nucleotides, the CDR3 is TGTGCCAGCAGCCCATCAGGGGCAACTAATGAAAAACTGTTTTTT. Translated, it gives CASSPSGATNEKLFF.

The J gene is TRBJ1-2, the V gene TRBV7-9, with TRBD1 matching over 7 bases. With 5 bases clipped from V and 8 bases from J, the junction kept 14 bases outside the gene matches. Germline values: CDR1 SEHNR, CDR2 FQNEAQ (reference sequence). This CDR3 has 15 residues. CDR3 loop: CASSIRDSPIGGYTF. DNA of the CDR3: TGTGCCAGCAGCATCCGGGACAGTCCAATCGGGGGCTACACCTTC.

The CDR3 loop reads CASSLAGWGHSYGYTF. For the CDR3, the DNA is TGTGCCAGCAGCTTGGCAGGTTGGGGACATAGTTATGGCTACACCTTC. The chain uses TRBV5-4 and TRBJ1-2; maybe TRBD1 (6 bases). This CDR3 spans 16 amino acids. Germline V lookup: CDR1 SGHNT, CDR2 YYREEE (reference sequence). The V end was cut by 0 bases, the J end by 5 bases, with 17 bases between. The full variable domain, with the rest looked up from reference TRBV5-4 and TRBJ1-2, is ETGVTQSPTHLIKTRGQQVTLRCSSQSGHNTVSWYQQALGQGPQFIFQYYREEENGRGNFPPRFSGLQFPNYSSELNVNALELDDSALYLCASSLAGWGHSYGYTFGSGTRLTVV.

The rearrangement joins TRBV7-9 to TRBJ2-5, with D possibly TRBD1 on 6 matching bases. The germline V gene encodes CDR1 SEHNR and CDR2 FQNEAQ (reference sequence). The CDR3 covers 14 residues. Trimming took off 5 bases at V and 2 bases at J, with 12 bases between the two ends. The CDR3 is CASSATGSQETQYF. In DNA, the CDR3 is TGTGCCAGCAGCGCTACAGGGTCACAAGAGACCCAGTACTTC.

The rearrangement joins TRBV3-1 (or the pseudogene TRBV3-2) to TRBJ2-1, with 9 bases matching TRBD2. This CDR3 is 15 amino acids long. The V and J ends lost 4 bases and 8 bases, in that order; junction bases with no gene match: 9. CDR1 is LGHDT and CDR2 is YNNKEL in the germline V gene (reference sequence). Written as DNA, the CDR3 is TGTGCCAGCAGCCCCGGCGCGGGGGGGTTGGATGAGCAGTTCTTC. The encoded protein is CASSPGAGGLDEQFF.

V usage is TRBV29-1 and J usage is TRBJ2-3, with TRBD2 matching 8 bases. Trimming took 4 bases from V and 2 from J; bases not matched to a gene: 14. The CDR3 consists of 17 residues. Germline loops: CDR1 SQVTM, CDR2 ANQGSEA. The CDR3 region is CSVVGSGGAYYTDTQYF. The CDR3 DNA sequence: TGCAGCGTTGTGGGGAGCGGGGGCGCCTATTACACAGATACGCAGTATTTT.

V is TRBV9 and J is TRBJ1-2, with 9 bases aligning to TRBD1. The germline V gene has CDR1 SGDLS and CDR2 YYNGEE. Germline trimming cut 3 bases from V and 1 base from J; bases unmatched to any gene: 4. The CDR3 length is 15 residues. Here the CDR3 reads CASSEATGGNYGYTF. CDR3 nucleotides: TGTGCCAGCAGCGAGGCGACAGGGGGTAACTATGGCTACACCTTC.

This rearrangement joins TRBV10-3 to TRBJ1-2; TRBD1 agrees at 10 bases. The CDR3 is 15 amino acids. Per germline, CDR1 ENHRY and CDR2 SYGVKD. V lost 4 bases, J lost 1 base, and 3 bases stayed unmatched. CDR3: CAISGGQGNNYGYTF. The DNA for the CDR3 is TGTGCCATCAGTGGGGGACAGGGGAATAACTATGGCTACACCTTC.

Note on this clone: The sample contains more than one DNA sequence encoding this CDR3. This sequence joins TRBV5-5 and TRBJ1-5; 7 bases align to TRBD1. The CDR3 extends over 14 amino acids. J lost 2 bases, V lost 2 bases, and 1 base had no gene match. CDR1 is SGHKS and CDR2 is YYEKEE in the germline V gene (reference sequence). The CDR3 loop is CASSFGQGNQPQHF. The DNA of the CDR3 is TGTGCCAGCAGCTTCGGACAGGGCAATCAGCCCCAGCATTTT.